The rows below give T cell receptor beta chains drawn from one sample of a study of cytomegalovirus exposure and HLA in healthy donors. The table came from immunoSEQ multiplex PCR; TCRdb's copy has only in-frame clones and leaves some out. The sample has about 160,000 clones, roughly four fifths seen once; the top ten hold around 10%. Sequencing used PBMCs. Source of these receptors: a man aged 45-65 years in good health and CMV-seropositive. Both conserved end residues are part of each CDR3. Fields, in order: CDR3 DNA, CDR3 protein, J gene, V gene, clone size, D gene. A D gene is named only where the DNA matches it firmly. Some rows mark clone size as missing; the rest say once, few, many or name a class of expanded clone.

TGTGCCACGAGGACACAAGAGACCCAGTACTTC,CATRTQETQYF,TRBJ2-5,TRBV18,-,-
TGTGCCAGCAGCCCCCAGCGGGGGGGATCTGAAGCTTTCTTT,CASSPQRGGSEAFF,TRBJ1-1,TRBV9,-,-
TGCGCCAGCAGCTTGTCCCGGGACAGGGCCCGCTTCGGGGGCACTGAAGCTTTCTTT,CASSLSRDRARFGGTEAFF,TRBJ1-1,TRBV5-1,-,TRBD1
TGTGCCAGCAGCATGGGACAGGGGGCCGTAAAACTGTTTTTT,CASSMGQGAVKLFF,TRBJ1-4,TRBV7-9,-,TRBD1
TGTGCCAGCAGTTGGGACAGTAACACTGAAGCTTTCTTT,CASSWDSNTEAFF,TRBJ1-1,TRBV6-5,-,TRBD1
TGTGCCAGCAGCGCCACAGGGGTCGGGTACACTGAAGCTTTCTTT,CASSATGVGYTEAFF,TRBJ1-1,TRBV7-2,-,TRBD1
TGCGCCAGCAGCTCGGGGGAATCTGGAAACACCATATATTTT,CASSSGESGNTIYF,TRBJ1-3,TRBV5-1,-,-
TGTGCCAGCAGGAAAGGCGGGACAGGGCGAGAGCAGTTCTTC,CASRKGGTGREQFF,TRBJ2-1,TRBV7-3,once,TRBD1
TGTGCCGTTCAGTTCGCATCGAACACTGAAGCTTTCTTT,CAVQFASNTEAFF,TRBJ1-1,TRBV7-2,-,-
TGTGCCAGCAGTTTAGCGGCAGGGATACAAAGGACTGAAGCTTTCTTT,CASSLAAGIQRTEAFF,TRBJ1-1,TRBV28,-,-
TGTGCCAGCAGTGCCGGGACAGAGGGTGAAAAACTGTTTTTT,CASSAGTEGEKLFF,TRBJ1-4,TRBV2,-,TRBD1
TGTGCCAGCAGTGAAACGGTACCGATCAACTACGAGCAGTACTTC,CASSETVPINYEQYF,TRBJ2-7,TRBV2,-,-
TGTGCCAGCAGTTACTCGTTTCAAACTTCTAACTATGGCTACACCTTC,CASSYSFQTSNYGYTF,TRBJ1-2,TRBV6-5,few,-
TGTGCCAGCAACAGGGGGCGTAACAATGAGCAGTTCTTC,CASNRGRNNEQFF,TRBJ2-1,TRBV2,-,TRBD1
TGTGCCAGCAGCGCAGCTACAGGGGGCGCAGATCAGCCCCAGCATTTT,CASSAATGGADQPQHF,TRBJ1-5,TRBV28,-,TRBD1
TGTGCCAGCAGCTTCGGGACAGGGGGTGGCACAGATACGCAGTATTTT,CASSFGTGGGTDTQYF,TRBJ2-3,TRBV7-9,-,TRBD1
TGTGCCAGCAGTGAGCAGGGGGCTGTAGTGACCGGGGAGCTGTTTTTT,CASSEQGAVVTGELFF,TRBJ2-2,TRBV2,-,TRBD1
TGTGCCAGCACTCTAGCGGAAGGCCGGGATGAGCAGTTCTTC,CASTLAEGRDEQFF,TRBJ2-1,TRBV2,-,TRBD2
TGTGCCAGCAGCGTGGCTAGCGGGACTTACGAGCAGTACTTC,CASSVASGTYEQYF,TRBJ2-7,TRBV9,-,TRBD2
TGTGCCAGCAGCCGGACAGCTTACAATGAGCAGTTCTTC,CASSRTAYNEQFF,TRBJ2-1,TRBV7-2,-,-
TGTGCCAGCACCCCCTGGCGGGACGCTTACAATGAGCAGTTCTTC,CASTPWRDAYNEQFF,TRBJ2-1,TRBV2,-,-
TGTGCCAGCTCACCTCAAGTCATTAGCGGGGTCGCGAACACCGGGGAGCTGTTTTTT,CASSPQVISGVANTGELFF,TRBJ2-2,TRBV18,few,TRBD2
TGTGCCAGCAGGCCGGGGGGGCGTGGGGAGCTGTTTTTT,CASRPGGRGELFF,TRBJ2-2,TRBV7-9,-,TRBD2
TGCGCCAGCAGCTTGACTAGCGGGACTCCCTACAATGAGCAGTTCTTC,CASSLTSGTPYNEQFF,TRBJ2-1,TRBV5-1,-,TRBD2
TGTGCCAGCAGCGCCTACGAGGGACAGTCCCTCTACAATGAGCAGTTCTTC,CASSAYEGQSLYNEQFF,TRBJ2-1,TRBV9,-,TRBD1
TGCGCCAGCAGCCGAGACAGGGTAGGTGCGGATGAGCAGTTCTTC,CASSRDRVGADEQFF,TRBJ2-1,TRBV4-3,-,TRBD1
TGTGCCACCAGCTCCCGGACAGGGGACATCACAGATACGCAGTATTTT,CATSSRTGDITDTQYF,TRBJ2-3,TRBV15,once,TRBD1
TGTGCCAGCAGTCCGGGACAGACCCCCACCGAGACCCAGTACTTC,CASSPGQTPTETQYF,TRBJ2-5,TRBV6-6,-,TRBD1
TGTGCCAGCACTAAGGGGGGGAATCAGCCCCAGCATTTT,CASTKGGNQPQHF,TRBJ1-5,TRBV6-6,-,-
TGTGCCAGCAGCTTATTAGGGGGCACAGATACGCAGTATTTT,CASSLLGGTDTQYF,TRBJ2-3,TRBV7-3,-,-
TGTGCCTGGAGTTTCACAGGGGGTGATGGCTACACCTTC,CAWSFTGGDGYTF,TRBJ1-2,TRBV30,-,TRBD1
TGTGCCAGCAGGGTTCGCAATGGCGAAGCTTTCTTT,CASRVRNGEAFF,TRBJ1-1,TRBV6-1,-,-
TGTGCCAGCAGCGTGGCATTACAGGAGACCCAGTACTTC,CASSVALQETQYF,TRBJ2-5,TRBV9,-,-
TGTGCCAGCAGCCAGACGCCGGGACGCAGGGGTCTCCAGGGTGGGTCCGCTTTCTTT,CASSQTPGRRGLQGGSAFF,TRBJ1-1,TRBV28,-,-
TGTGCCAGCAGCTCAAGACTAGGCTCCTACGAGCAGTACTTC,CASSSRLGSYEQYF,TRBJ2-7,TRBV11-2,-,-
TGCGCCAGCAGCCAAGTGGGAGTTGGAAACACTGAAGCTTTCTTT,CASSQVGVGNTEAFF,TRBJ1-1,TRBV4-3,-,-
TGTGCCAGCAGTCAGGGGGACCCCACAGATACGCAGTATTTT,CASSQGDPTDTQYF,TRBJ2-3,TRBV28,-,TRBD1
TGTGCCAGCAGCTTAGGACAGGGGGCCGGGGCCAACGTCCTGACTTTC,CASSLGQGAGANVLTF,TRBJ2-6,TRBV7-6,-,TRBD1
TGTGCCAGTAGTTTCCGGGACAGAACCTCCTACGAGCAGTACTTC,CASSFRDRTSYEQYF,TRBJ2-7,TRBV19,-,TRBD1
TGTGCCAGTAGGAAAACAGGGGGCAGGAATCAGCCCCAGCATTTT,CASRKTGGRNQPQHF,TRBJ1-5,TRBV19,few,TRBD1
TGTGCCAGCAGCCAATTACAGGGGGCAGGTGAAAAACTGTTTTTT,CASSQLQGAGEKLFF,TRBJ1-4,TRBV11-2,few,TRBD1
TGTGCCAGCAGTTTAGTTAGCGGGATCACAGATACGCAGTATTTT,CASSLVSGITDTQYF,TRBJ2-3,TRBV27,once,TRBD2
TGTGCCAGCAGTTTATCGGGCAGGGTGACCGGGGAGCTGTTTTTT,CASSLSGRVTGELFF,TRBJ2-2,TRBV28,-,-
TGTGCCAGCAGTACATATACAGGGGGCGAGTGGAATTCACCCCTCCACTTT,CASSTYTGGEWNSPLHF,TRBJ1-6,TRBV5-6,-,TRBD1
TGTGCCAGCAGCTTATGGACAGGGCTAAATAGCAATCAGCCCCAGCATTTT,CASSLWTGLNSNQPQHF,TRBJ1-5,TRBV7-2,-,TRBD1
TGTGCCAGCAGTTTGGGACAGGGAACTAGCAGCGTGTTCTTC,CASSLGQGTSSVFF,TRBJ2-1,TRBV28,-,TRBD1
TGTGCCAGCTCTCAGCGACAGGGTAACTACAATGAGCAGTTCTTC,CASSQRQGNYNEQFF,TRBJ2-1,TRBV18,-,TRBD1
TGTGCCAGCAGCTTAAAAAACAGTTTGGGCTACAATGAGCAGTTCTTC,CASSLKNSLGYNEQFF,TRBJ2-1,TRBV5-8,-,-
TGCGCCAGCAGCTTGGAAGGCGGTGGGGGCTCGCCCTACGAGCAGTACTTC,CASSLEGGGGSPYEQYF,TRBJ2-7,TRBV5-1,-,-
TGTGCCAGCAGCCCGGGACAGGGGAACAATGAGCAGTTCTTC,CASSPGQGNNEQFF,TRBJ2-1,TRBV9,-,TRBD1
TGTGCCAGCAGTTTCCCTCGGACAGGGGGCGAGTACGAGCAGTACTTC,CASSFPRTGGEYEQYF,TRBJ2-7,TRBV28,few,TRBD1
TGTGCCAGCAGCCCGATGGAGTCCGGAGAAGCTTTCTTT,CASSPMESGEAFF,TRBJ1-1,TRBV27,-,-
TGTGCCAGCAGAAAAGAGGGACACTTTCCCCTCCACTTT,CASRKEGHFPLHF,TRBJ1-6,TRBV6-5,-,-
TGTGCCAGCAGCCAATATCAGGGGGCGGACACTGAAGCTTTCTTT,CASSQYQGADTEAFF,TRBJ1-1,TRBV4-2,-,TRBD1
TGTGGTAGTGGAGGGGTCCCCTACAATGAGCAGTTCTTC,CGSGGVPYNEQFF,TRBJ2-1,TRBV6-5,-,-